The next 25 T cell receptor beta chains were all read from a single sample in a study of cytomegalovirus exposure and HLA in healthy donors. The PCR had 60 Vbeta and 13 Jbeta primers. TCRdb keeps only in-frame clones here, not all; method: immunoSEQ multiplex PCR. Of 150,000 to 200,000 clones listed, about 65% are singletons. Sequencing used PBMCs. These receptors were obtained from a man aged 35 to 55 in good health and CMV-seropositive.

V gene TRBV5-1 combines with J gene TRBJ2-2; D call uncertain. V was clipped by 1 base and J by 4 bases, with 11 bases between them. The CDR3 length is 15 residues. Germline V gives CDR1 SGHRS, CDR2 YFSETQ. As DNA, the CDR3 is TGCGCCAGCAGCTTGCGTGGAGCTTCCACCGGGGAGCTGTTTTTT. This translates into CASSLRGASTGELFF.

The chain couples TRBV9 to TRBJ1-2; 10 bases agree with TRBD1. Germline CDR1 SGDLS, CDR2 YYNGEE. Trimming at V came to 0 bases and at J to 2 bases, leaving 7 bases not matched to a gene. The CDR3 extends over 17 amino acids. The CDR3, as DNA: TGTGCCAGCAGCGTAGGGGGACAGGGGAGGGGAAACTATGGCTACACCTTC. The encoded protein is CASSVGGQGRGNYGYTF.

The J gene is TRBJ1-2, the V gene TRBV7-9; the D is unclear. Germline V lookup: CDR1 SEHNR, CDR2 FQNEAQ (reference sequence). This CDR3 contains 17 residues. Trimming took off 0 bases at V and 4 bases at J, with 18 bases between the two ends. CDR3 DNA: TGTGCCAGCAGCTTAGCAGCGACCCTTGTAGCGGTCTATGGCTACACCTTC. Translation: CASSLAATLVAVYGYTF.

V is TRBV7-2 and J is TRBJ2-5; unclear D gene. The CDR3 extends over 13 amino acids. V was trimmed by 0 bases and J by 4 bases, leaving 6 bases between them. Germline V gene data show CDR1 as SGHTA and CDR2 as FQGNSA. This CDR3 reads CASSLAARETQYF. In DNA form, the CDR3 reads TGTGCCAGCAGCTTAGCTGCGAGAGAGACCCAGTACTTC.

The chain combines TRBV5-1 with TRBJ2-7, with D possibly matching TRBD1 (6 bases). The CDR3 covers 14 residues. V lost 2 bases and J lost 1, with 10 bases in between. Germline CDR1 SGHRS, CDR2 YFSETQ. CDR3: CASSFEGESYEQYF. The CDR3, as DNA: TGCGCCAGCAGCTTTGAGGGGGAGTCCTACGAGCAGTACTTC.

The chain couples TRBV19 to TRBJ1-6; TRBD1 matches at 7 bases. V shed 4 bases, J shed 4 bases, and the junction held 1 base outside the gene matches. Germline values: CDR1 LNHDA, CDR2 SQIVND (reference sequence). The CDR3 is made up of 14 amino acids. The CDR3 spells CASSRDSYNSPLHF. The CDR3 nucleotides read TGTGCCAGTAGTAGGGACAGTTATAATTCACCCCTCCACTTT.

J is TRBJ1-5 and V is TRBV29-1; 11 positions agree with TRBD1. This CDR3 spans 13 amino acids. V dropped 4 bases and J dropped 4; count of bases not matched to a gene: 0. CDR1 is SQVTM, CDR2 ANQGSEA, per germline. The CDR3 reads CSVGDRGNQPQHF. The CDR3 bases are TGCAGCGTTGGGGACAGGGGGAATCAGCCCCAGCATTTT.

The chain has TRBV4-1 and TRBJ1-2, with a weak D call TRBD1 (6 bases). Germline V lookup: CDR1 MGHRA, CDR2 YSYEKL. V was shortened by 1 base and J by 5 bases, with 23 bases between the two germline ends. The CDR3 length is 18 residues. CDR3 sequence: CASSQGLIGQPKGYGYTF. For the CDR3, the DNA is TGCGCCAGCAGCCAAGGACTAATAGGACAGCCAAAAGGGTATGGCTACACCTTC.

V is TRBV27 and J is TRBJ2-5; D perhaps matches TRBD1 (6 bases). V lost 4 bases and J 4 bases, leaving 16 bases between the germline ends. This CDR3 is built from 15 residues. CDR1 and CDR2 (germline): MNHEY, SMNVEV (reference sequence). CDR3 DNA: TGTGCCAGCAGTTCCCTCACGGGACAAAGAGAGACCCAGTACTTC. Encoded protein: CASSSLTGQRETQYF.

The chain joins TRBV12-2 to TRBJ1-1. TRBV12-2 is reported as a pseudogene. The CDR3 runs 15 residues. The CDR3 nucleotides are TGTGCAAGTCGCTTAGCGCGTAATCGGGGGACTGAAGCTTTCTTT. This translates into CASRLARNRGTEAFF.

The chain recombines TRBV6-6 with TRBJ1-1; D might be TRBD1 (5 bases). The V end was cut by 1 base, the J end by 7 bases, with 13 bases between. Per the germline V gene, CDR1 is MNHNY and CDR2 is SVGAGI (reference sequence). The CDR3 spans 14 residues. The CDR3 nucleotides are TGTGCCAGCAGTTACTACGGGGGTTCGGATGAAGCTTTCTTT. Its protein product is CASSYYGGSDEAFF.

In its sample, this clone was seen a few times. The chain carries TRBV10-2 and TRBJ1-5, with 8 bases that match TRBD1. Germline V gene lookup returns CDR1 WSHSY and CDR2 SAAADI. There are 16 residues in the CDR3. With V trimmed by 0 bases and J by 5 bases, 6 bases remained unmatched. In DNA, the CDR3 is TGCGCCAGCAGTGAGTCAGACAGGGGAACAGATCAGCCCCAGCATTTT. It is translated as CASSESDRGTDQPQHF.

The chain recombines TRBV5-1 with TRBJ1-1, with a possible D match to TRBD1 (5 bases). Germline V gene lookup returns CDR1 SGHRS and CDR2 YFSETQ. CDR3 size: 17 residues. V lost 2 bases and J 0 bases, leaving 17 bases between the germline ends. The CDR3 DNA reads TGCGCCAGCAGCTTTACGGCTCGACAGTCGTTGAACACTGAAGCTTTCTTT. Protein: CASSFTARQSLNTEAFF. Full variable domain (remainder filled in from reference TRBV5-1 and TRBJ1-1): KAGVTQTPRYLIKTRGQQVTLSCSPISGHRSVSWYQQTPGQGLQFLFEYFSETQRNKGNFPGRFSGRQFSNSRSEMNVSTLELGDSALYLCASSFTARQSLNTEAFFGQGTRLTVV.

This clone was recorded once. The rearrangement joins TRBV5-1 to TRBJ2-5; 8 nucleotides agree with TRBD1. The V segment lost 3 bases and the J segment 1 base; nucleotides outside the gene matches: 2. The CDR3 runs 14 residues. Germline V lookup: CDR1 SGHRS, CDR2 YFSETQ. CDR3 in DNA: TGCGCCAGCAGCTCGGGACAGGCCCAAGAGACCCAGTACTTC. As protein: CASSSGQAQETQYF. Full variable domain (rest looked up from reference TRBV5-1 and TRBJ2-5): KAGVTQTPRYLIKTRGQQVTLSCSPISGHRSVSWYQQTPGQGLQFLFEYFSETQRNKGNFPGRFSGRQFSNSRSEMNVSTLELGDSALYLCASSSGQAQETQYFGPGTRLLVL.

The rearrangement uses TRBV7-6 and TRBJ1-4, with a tentative D call TRBD1 (5 bases). The CDR3 is made up of 14 amino acids. In germline, CDR1 is SGHVS, CDR2 FNYEAQ. Between the trimmed V and J ends, which lost 2 bases and 4 bases, there was a span of 8 bases. The CDR3 DNA sequence: TGTGCCAGCAGCTTACAGGGCGGTAATGAAAAACTGTTTTTT. It yields the protein CASSLQGGNEKLFF.

The V and J genes are TRBV5-1 and TRBJ2-7; D ambiguous. The CDR3 loop spans 13 amino acids. The germline gives CDR1 SGHRS, CDR2 YFSETQ. V lost 0 bases to trimming and J lost 2 bases, with 6 bases between them. The CDR3 loop is CASSLEATYEQYF. CDR3 in DNA: TGCGCCAGCAGCTTGGAAGCAACCTACGAGCAGTACTTC. Full variable domain (rest looked up from reference TRBV5-1 and TRBJ2-7): KAGVTQTPRYLIKTRGQQVTLSCSPISGHRSVSWYQQTPGQGLQFLFEYFSETQRNKGNFPGRFSGRQFSNSRSEMNVSTLELGDSALYLCASSLEATYEQYFGPGTRLTVT.

The V and J genes are TRBV5-1 and TRBJ2-3; D may be TRBD2 (6 bases). V gave up 4 bases and J gave up 4 bases, with 19 bases separating them. Germline CDR1 SGHRS, CDR2 YFSETQ. The CDR3 totals 16 residues. The CDR3 DNA is TGCGCCAGCAGCCCCCGCCCGGGGGAAAGGGCAGATACGCAGTATTTT. This sequence encodes CASSPRPGERADTQYF.

This clone was picked up a small number of times. The chain couples TRBV9 to TRBJ2-7; 9 nucleotides match TRBD1. Trimming removed 3 bases from V and 4 bases from J; junction bases left unmatched: 2. The CDR3 has 13 amino acids. Germline V CDR1 and CDR2: SGDLS, YYNGEE. Here the CDR3 DNA reads TGTGCCAGCAGCGAGGGGACAGGGTACGAGCAGTACTTC. Amino acids: CASSEGTGYEQYF.

The chain joins TRBV29-1 to TRBJ1-2, with TRBD1 identical over 7 bases. J was trimmed by 7 bases and V by 0 bases; bases with no gene match: 5. The germline gives CDR1 SQVTM, CDR2 ANQGSEA. This CDR3 is 13 amino acids long. The CDR3 reads CSVEDLPGGGYTF. In DNA, the CDR3 is TGCAGCGTTGAAGATCTCCCAGGGGGTGGCTACACCTTC.

This chain joins TRBV19 and TRBJ2-5; tentative D call: TRBD1 (5 bases). The CDR3 extends over 15 amino acids. V lost 4 bases and J 5 bases, leaving 17 bases between the germline ends. Germline lookup yields CDR1 LNHDA and CDR2 SQIVND (reference sequence). The CDR3 coding sequence is TGTGCCAGTAGTACTGCTCTAACCCCAGGGGAGACCCAGTACTTC. Amino acids: CASSTALTPGETQYF.

The V call is TRBV7-9, the J call TRBJ2-7; 8 bases map to TRBD1. This CDR3 region has 17 residues. Trimming at V came to 4 bases and at J to 1 base, leaving 12 bases not matched to a gene. The germline gives CDR1 SEHNR, CDR2 FQNEAQ (reference sequence). The CDR3 region is CASSSPQTGQVSYEQYF. In DNA, the CDR3 is TGTGCCAGCAGCTCACCGCAGACGGGACAGGTATCCTACGAGCAGTACTTC.

CDR3: CASSPAPAGSSYEQYF. Written as DNA, the CDR3 is TGTGCCAGCAGCCCGGCCCCAGCGGGAAGCTCCTACGAGCAGTACTTC. The V gene is TRBV7-2, the J gene TRBJ2-7; 7 bases fit TRBD2. The CDR3 sequence is 16 residues long. CDR1 is SGHTA and CDR2 is FQGNSA in the germline V gene. V trimming: 5 bases; J trimming: 0 bases; junction bases outside the gene matches: 10.

This clone has only one observation. This rearrangement joins TRBV19 to TRBJ1-2; TRBD1 agrees at 11 bases. CDR1 and CDR2 (germline): LNHDA, SQIVND (reference sequence). The V segment lost 6 bases and the J segment 7 bases; nucleotides outside the gene matches: 10. CDR3 length equals 15 residues. For the CDR3, the DNA is TGTGCCAGTAGCGCCCCGGACAGGGGGCTAGGTGGCTACACCTTC. Amino acid sequence: CASSAPDRGLGGYTF.

The rearrangement links TRBV12-5 to TRBJ2-7, with 8 bases that match TRBD1. The V segment lost 1 base and the J segment 1 base; nucleotides outside the gene matches: 6. This CDR3 comprises 16 residues. From germline, CDR1 is LGHNT and CDR2 FRNRAP. The CDR3 reads CASGLGGRTGSYEQYF. For the CDR3, the DNA is TGTGCTAGTGGTTTGGGGGGGCGGACAGGGTCCTACGAGCAGTACTTC. The full variable domain, with the rest looked up from reference TRBV12-5 and TRBJ2-7, is DARVTQTPRHKVTEMGQEVTMRCQPILGHNTVFWYRQTMMQGLELLAYFRNRAPLDDSGMPKDRFSAEMPDATLATLKIQPSEPRDSAVYFCASGLGGRTGSYEQYFGPGTRLTVT.

The rearrangement joins TRBV11-3 to TRBJ2-2; 9 bases map to TRBD2. V trimming: 1 base; J trimming: 6 bases; junction bases outside the gene matches: 6. Germline CDR1 is SGHNT and CDR2 is YENEEA. This CDR3 has 16 residues. This chain's CDR3 is CASSLAGTSYAGELFF. The CDR3 DNA follows: TGTGCCAGCAGCTTAGCTGGGACTAGCTACGCCGGGGAGCTGTTTTTT.